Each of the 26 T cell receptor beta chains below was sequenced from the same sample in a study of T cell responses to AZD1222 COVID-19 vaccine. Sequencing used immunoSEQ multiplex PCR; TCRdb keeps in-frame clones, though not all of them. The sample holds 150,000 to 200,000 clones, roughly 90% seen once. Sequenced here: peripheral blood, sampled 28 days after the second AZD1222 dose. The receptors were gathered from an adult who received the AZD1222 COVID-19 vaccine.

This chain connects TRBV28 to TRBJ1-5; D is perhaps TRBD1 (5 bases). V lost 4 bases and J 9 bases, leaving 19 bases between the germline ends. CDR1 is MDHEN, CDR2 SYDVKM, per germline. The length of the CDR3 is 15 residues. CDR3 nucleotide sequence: TGTGCCAGCAGTTACGGCATAAGCGGGGCGAGGCCCCAGCATTTT. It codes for CASSYGISGARPQHF.

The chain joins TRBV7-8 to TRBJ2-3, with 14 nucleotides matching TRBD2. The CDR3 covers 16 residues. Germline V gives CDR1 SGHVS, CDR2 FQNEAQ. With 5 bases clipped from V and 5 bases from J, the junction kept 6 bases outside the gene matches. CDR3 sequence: CASSLGTSGRLDTQYF. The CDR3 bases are TGTGCCAGCAGCCTAGGGACTAGCGGGAGATTAGATACGCAGTATTTT.

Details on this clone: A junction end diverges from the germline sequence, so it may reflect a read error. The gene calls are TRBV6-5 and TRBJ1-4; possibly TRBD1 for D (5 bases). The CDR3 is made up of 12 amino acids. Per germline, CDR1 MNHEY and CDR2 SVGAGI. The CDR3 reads CASSYLRGKLFF. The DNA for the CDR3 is TGTGCCAGTAGTTACCTGAGGGGAAAACTGTTTTTT.

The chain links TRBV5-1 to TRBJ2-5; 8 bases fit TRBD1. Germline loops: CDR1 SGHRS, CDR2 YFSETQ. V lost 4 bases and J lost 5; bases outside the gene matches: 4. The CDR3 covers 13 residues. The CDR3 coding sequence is TGCGCCAGCAGCCCGGACAGGGCTGAGACCCAGTACTTC. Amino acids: CASSPDRAETQYF.

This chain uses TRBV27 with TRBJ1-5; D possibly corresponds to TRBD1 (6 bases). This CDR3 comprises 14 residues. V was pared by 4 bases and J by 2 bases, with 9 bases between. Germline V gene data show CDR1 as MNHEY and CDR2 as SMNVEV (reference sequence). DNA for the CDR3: TGTGCCAGCAGTTCGTCAGGGGGCAATCAGCCCCAGCATTTT. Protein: CASSSSGGNQPQHF.

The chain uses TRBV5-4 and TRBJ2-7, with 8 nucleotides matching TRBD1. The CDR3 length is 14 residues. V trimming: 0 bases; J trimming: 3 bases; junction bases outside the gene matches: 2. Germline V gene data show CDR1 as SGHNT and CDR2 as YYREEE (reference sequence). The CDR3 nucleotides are TGTGCCAGCAGCTTGGACAGGGGGTACTACGAGCAGTACTTC. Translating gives CASSLDRGYYEQYF.

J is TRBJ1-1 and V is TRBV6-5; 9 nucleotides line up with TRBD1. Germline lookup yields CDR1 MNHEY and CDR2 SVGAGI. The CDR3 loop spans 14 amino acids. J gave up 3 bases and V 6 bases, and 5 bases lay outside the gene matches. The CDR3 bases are TGTGCCAGCAGCTCACAGGGGGCTGACACTGAAGCTTTCTTT. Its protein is CASSSQGADTEAFF.

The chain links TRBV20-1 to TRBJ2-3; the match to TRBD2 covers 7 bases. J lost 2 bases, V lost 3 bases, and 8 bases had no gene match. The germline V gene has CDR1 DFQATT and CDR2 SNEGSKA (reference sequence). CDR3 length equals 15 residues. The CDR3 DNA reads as TGCAGTGCTAGTCCCATTCTAGCGGACACAGATACGCAGTATTTT. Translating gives CSASPILADTDTQYF.

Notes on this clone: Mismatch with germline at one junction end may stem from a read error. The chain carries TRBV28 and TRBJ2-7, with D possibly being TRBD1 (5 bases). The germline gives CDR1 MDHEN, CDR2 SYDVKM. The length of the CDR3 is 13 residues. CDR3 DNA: TGTGCCAGCCTCAGGGTTTTCTCCTATGAGCAGTACTTC. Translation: CASLRVFSYEQYF.

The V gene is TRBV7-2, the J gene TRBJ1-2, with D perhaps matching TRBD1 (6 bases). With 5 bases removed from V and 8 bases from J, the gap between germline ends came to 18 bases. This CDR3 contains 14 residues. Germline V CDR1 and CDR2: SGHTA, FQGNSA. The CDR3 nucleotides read TGTGCCAGCAGCGAAAACAGGGCGGGGGGAGGCTACACCTTC. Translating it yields CASSENRAGGGYTF.

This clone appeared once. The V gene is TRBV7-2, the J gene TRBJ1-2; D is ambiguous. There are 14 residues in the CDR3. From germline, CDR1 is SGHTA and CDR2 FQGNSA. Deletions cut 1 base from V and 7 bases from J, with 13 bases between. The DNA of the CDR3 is TGTGCCAGCAGCTTAGGGTTAGGTCTGAGTGGCTACACCTTC. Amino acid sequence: CASSLGLGLSGYTF.

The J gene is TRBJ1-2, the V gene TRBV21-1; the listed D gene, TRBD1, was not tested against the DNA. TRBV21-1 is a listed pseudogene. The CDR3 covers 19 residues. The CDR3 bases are TGTGCCAGCAGCATCTCTCCCAGGACAGGGCAAGAGGCTAACTATGGCTACACCTTC. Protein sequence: CASSISPRTGQEANYGYTF.

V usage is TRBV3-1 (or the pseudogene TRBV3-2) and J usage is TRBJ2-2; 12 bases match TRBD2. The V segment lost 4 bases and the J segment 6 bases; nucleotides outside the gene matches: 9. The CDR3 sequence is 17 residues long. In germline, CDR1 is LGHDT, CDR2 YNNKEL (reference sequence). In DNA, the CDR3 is TGTGCCAGCAGCCCCATAGGACTAGCGGGATCCCCCGGGGAGCTGTTTTTT. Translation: CASSPIGLAGSPGELFF.

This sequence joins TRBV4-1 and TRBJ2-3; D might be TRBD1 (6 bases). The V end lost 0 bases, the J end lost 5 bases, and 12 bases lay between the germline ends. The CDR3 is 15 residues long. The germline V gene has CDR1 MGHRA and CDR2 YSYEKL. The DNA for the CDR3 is TGCGCCAGCAGCCAAGATTCGGAAGGGGGAGATACGCAGTATTTT. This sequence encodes CASSQDSEGGDTQYF.

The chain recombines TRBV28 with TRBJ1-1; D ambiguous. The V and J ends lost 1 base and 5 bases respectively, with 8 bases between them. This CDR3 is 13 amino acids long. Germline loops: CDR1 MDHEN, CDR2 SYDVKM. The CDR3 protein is CASSLYKDTEAFF. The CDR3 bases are TGTGCCAGCAGTTTATACAAGGATACTGAAGCTTTCTTT.

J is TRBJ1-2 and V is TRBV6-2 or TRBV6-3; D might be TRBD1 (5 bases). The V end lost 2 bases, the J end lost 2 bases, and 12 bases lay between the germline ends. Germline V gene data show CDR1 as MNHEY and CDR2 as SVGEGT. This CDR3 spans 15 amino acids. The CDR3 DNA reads TGTGCCAGCAGTTACCCCTCCGGGGACAACTATGGCTACACCTTC. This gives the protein CASSYPSGDNYGYTF.

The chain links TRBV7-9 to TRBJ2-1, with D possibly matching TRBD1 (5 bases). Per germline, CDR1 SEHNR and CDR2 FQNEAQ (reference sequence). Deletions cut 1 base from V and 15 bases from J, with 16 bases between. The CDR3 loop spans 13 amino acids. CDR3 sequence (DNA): TGTGCCAGCAGCTTAGTTGTCGACAGTCAACTGTTCTTC. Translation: CASSLVVDSQLFF.

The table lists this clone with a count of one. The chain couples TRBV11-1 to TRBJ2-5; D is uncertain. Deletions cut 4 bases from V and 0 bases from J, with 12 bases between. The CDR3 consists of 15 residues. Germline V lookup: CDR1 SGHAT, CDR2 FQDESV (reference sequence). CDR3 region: CASSSSSLYQETQYF. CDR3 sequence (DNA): TGTGCCAGCAGCTCAAGTAGCCTTTACCAAGAGACCCAGTACTTC.

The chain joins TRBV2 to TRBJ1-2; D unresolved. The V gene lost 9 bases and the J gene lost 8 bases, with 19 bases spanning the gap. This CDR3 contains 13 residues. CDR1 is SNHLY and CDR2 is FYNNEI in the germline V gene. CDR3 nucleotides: TGTGCCAGTGTGAACCCAGCAGACGCGGGCTACACCTTC. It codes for CASVNPADAGYTF.

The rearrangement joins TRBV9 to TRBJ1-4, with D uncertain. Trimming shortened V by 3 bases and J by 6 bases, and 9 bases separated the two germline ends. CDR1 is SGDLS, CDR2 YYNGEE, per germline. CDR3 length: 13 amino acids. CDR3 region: CASSGGGDEKLFF. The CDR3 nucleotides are TGTGCCAGCAGCGGAGGCGGGGATGAAAAACTGTTTTTT.

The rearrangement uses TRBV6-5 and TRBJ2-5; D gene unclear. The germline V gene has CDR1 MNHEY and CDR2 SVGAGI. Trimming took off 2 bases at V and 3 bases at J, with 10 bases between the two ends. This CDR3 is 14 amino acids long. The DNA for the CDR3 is TGTGCCAGCAGTTACGGCGCACCTAAAGAGACCCAGTACTTC. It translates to CASSYGAPKETQYF.

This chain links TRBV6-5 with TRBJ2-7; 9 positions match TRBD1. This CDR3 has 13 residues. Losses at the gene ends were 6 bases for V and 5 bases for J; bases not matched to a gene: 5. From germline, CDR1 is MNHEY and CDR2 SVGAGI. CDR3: CASRSDRGDEQYF. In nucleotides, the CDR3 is TGTGCCAGCAGGTCGGACAGGGGCGACGAGCAGTACTTC.

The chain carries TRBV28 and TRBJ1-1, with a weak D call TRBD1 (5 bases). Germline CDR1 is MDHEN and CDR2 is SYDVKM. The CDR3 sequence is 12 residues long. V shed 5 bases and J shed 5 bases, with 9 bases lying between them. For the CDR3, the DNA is TGTGCCAGCAGTCCCTGGGGGACTGAAGCTTTCTTT. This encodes CASSPWGTEAFF.

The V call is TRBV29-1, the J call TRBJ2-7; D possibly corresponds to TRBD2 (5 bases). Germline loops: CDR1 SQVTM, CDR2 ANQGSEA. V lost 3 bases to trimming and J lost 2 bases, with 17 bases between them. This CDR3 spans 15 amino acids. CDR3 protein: CSVDGGMGEPYEQYF. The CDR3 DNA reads TGCAGCGTTGATGGTGGGATGGGAGAACCCTACGAGCAGTACTTC.

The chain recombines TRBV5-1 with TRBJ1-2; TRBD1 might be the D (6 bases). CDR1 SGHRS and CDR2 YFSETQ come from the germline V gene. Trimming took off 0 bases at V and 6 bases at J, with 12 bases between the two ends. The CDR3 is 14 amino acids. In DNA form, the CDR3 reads TGCGCCAGCAGCTTGGAGCTCAGGGGTGATGGCTACACCTTC. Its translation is CASSLELRGDGYTF. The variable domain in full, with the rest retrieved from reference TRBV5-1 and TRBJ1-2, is KAGVTQTPRYLIKTRGQQVTLSCSPISGHRSVSWYQQTPGQGLQFLFEYFSETQRNKGNFPGRFSGRQFSNSRSEMNVSTLELGDSALYLCASSLELRGDGYTFGSGTRLTVV.

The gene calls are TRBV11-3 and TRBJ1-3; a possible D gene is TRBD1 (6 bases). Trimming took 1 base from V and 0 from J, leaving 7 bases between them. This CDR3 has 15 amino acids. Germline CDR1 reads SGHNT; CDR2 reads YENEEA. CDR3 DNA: TGTGCCAGCAGCTTAGCAGGGGACTCTGGAAACACCATATATTTT. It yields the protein CASSLAGDSGNTIYF.